This is a list of T cell receptor beta chains from one sample in a study of blood T cell repertoires in COVID-19. This table comes from immunoSEQ multiplex PCR, and its TCRdb copy is limited to in-frame clones, with some not included. The data contain over 120,000 clones, more than 65% of them singletons. What was sequenced was peripheral blood. The receptors come from an older woman with acute or convalescent COVID-19. CDR3s include the opening cysteine and the closing phenylalanine or tryptophan. The D gene is left open where the match is weak. Some rows mark clone size as missing; the rest say once, few, many or name a class of expanded clone.

CDR3nt: TGTGCCAGCAGCCCGGACAGCAGAAACACCATATATTTT
CDR3aa: CASSPDSRNTIYF
d_gene: -
abundance: -
j_gene: TRBJ1-3
v_gene: TRBV12-3/TRBV12-4

CDR3nt: TGTGCCAGCAGCCAAGTCTCCGTCCCTGGAAACACCATATATTTT
CDR3aa: CASSQVSVPGNTIYF
d_gene: -
abundance: -
j_gene: TRBJ1-3
v_gene: TRBV14

CDR3nt: TGCGCCAGCAGCCAAGATCGTACGGGGGGACAGCCCCAGCATTTT
CDR3aa: CASSQDRTGGQPQHF
d_gene: -
abundance: -
j_gene: TRBJ1-5
v_gene: TRBV4-3

CDR3nt: TGTGCCAGCAGTCAGGCCGGAAATAGGTATGGCTACACCTTC
CDR3aa: CASSQAGNRYGYTF
d_gene: -
abundance: -
j_gene: TRBJ1-2
v_gene: TRBV27

CDR3nt: TGTGCCAGTAGTATCTTCCCAGGGTACGACTCACCCCTCCACTTT
CDR3aa: CASSIFPGYDSPLHF
d_gene: -
abundance: -
j_gene: TRBJ1-6
v_gene: TRBV19

CDR3nt: TGTGCCAGCAGACCGTGGGGGGTGGATAATGAAAAACTGTTTTTT
CDR3aa: CASRPWGVDNEKLFF
d_gene: -
abundance: -
j_gene: TRBJ1-4
v_gene: TRBV27

CDR3nt: TGTGCCAGCAGCTTAGCTCAGGGGGCAACTAATGAAAAACTGTTTTTT
CDR3aa: CASSLAQGATNEKLFF
d_gene: TRBD1
abundance: -
j_gene: TRBJ1-4
v_gene: TRBV7-9

CDR3nt: TGTGCCAGCAGTTTATTAGGGGCCGGGGGCACTGAAGCTTTCTTT
CDR3aa: CASSLLGAGGTEAFF
d_gene: -
abundance: -
j_gene: TRBJ1-1
v_gene: TRBV27

CDR3nt: TGTGCCAGCAGCTTAGGGGACAGGGTAGGAGAAGAGCAGTTCTTC
CDR3aa: CASSLGDRVGEEQFF
d_gene: TRBD1
abundance: -
j_gene: TRBJ2-1
v_gene: TRBV7-2

CDR3nt: TGTGCCAGCACCAGGGACGAGCAGTACTTC
CDR3aa: CASTRDEQYF
d_gene: -
abundance: few
j_gene: TRBJ2-7
v_gene: TRBV2

CDR3nt: TGTGCCAGCAGCAAAGCGCTGGGGGAGGGGTCCAATGAGCAGTTCTTC
CDR3aa: CASSKALGEGSNEQFF
d_gene: -
abundance: -
j_gene: TRBJ2-1
v_gene: TRBV21-1

CDR3nt: TGTGCCAGCAGGGACATGGAGCGGGTATCCTACAATGAGCAGTTCTTC
CDR3aa: CASRDMERVSYNEQFF
d_gene: -
abundance: once
j_gene: TRBJ2-1
v_gene: TRBV28

CDR3nt: TGTGCCAGCAGACAACCAGGGGAATATGGCTACACCTTC
CDR3aa: CASRQPGEYGYTF
d_gene: -
abundance: -
j_gene: TRBJ1-2
v_gene: TRBV28

CDR3nt: TGCGCCAGCAGCACCTACAGCGGGGACAATGAGCAGTTCTTC
CDR3aa: CASSTYSGDNEQFF
d_gene: TRBD2
abundance: -
j_gene: TRBJ2-1
v_gene: TRBV5-1

CDR3nt: TGTGCCAGCAGCCAGAACCAGGGGGCTATTGAGACCCAGTACTTC
CDR3aa: CASSQNQGAIETQYF
d_gene: TRBD1
abundance: -
j_gene: TRBJ2-5
v_gene: TRBV7-8

CDR3nt: TGTGCCAGTAGTTCGGGAACAGCGCGAAATGAAAAACTGTTTTTT
CDR3aa: CASSSGTARNEKLFF
d_gene: -
abundance: once
j_gene: TRBJ1-4
v_gene: TRBV19

CDR3nt: TGCAGCGTTGTAGTACACACCGGGGAGCTGTTTTTT
CDR3aa: CSVVVHTGELFF
d_gene: -
abundance: -
j_gene: TRBJ2-2
v_gene: TRBV29-1

CDR3nt: TGTGCCAGTAGTATAGATAGCGTCGGGGTGAACACTGAAGCTTTCTTT
CDR3aa: CASSIDSVGVNTEAFF
d_gene: -
abundance: many
j_gene: TRBJ1-1
v_gene: TRBV19

CDR3nt: TGTGCCAGCAGTGAGGACAGGGGGGATACTGAAGCTTTCTTT
CDR3aa: CASSEDRGDTEAFF
d_gene: TRBD1
abundance: once
j_gene: TRBJ1-1
v_gene: TRBV6-1

CDR3nt: TGTGCCAGCAGTTCCGGGACAAAAGGCTATGGCTACACCTTC
CDR3aa: CASSSGTKGYGYTF
d_gene: -
abundance: -
j_gene: TRBJ1-2
v_gene: TRBV27

CDR3nt: TGTGCCTGGTCCCTTAACACTGAAGCTTTCTTT
CDR3aa: CAWSLNTEAFF
d_gene: -
abundance: -
j_gene: TRBJ1-1
v_gene: TRBV30

CDR3nt: TGTGCCAGCAGCTGGACAGGGGGCGCAAGTGGAAACGAGCAGTACTTC
CDR3aa: CASSWTGGASGNEQYF
d_gene: TRBD1
abundance: -
j_gene: TRBJ2-7
v_gene: TRBV4-2

CDR3nt: TGTGCCAGCAGCTCACAGGGACTAGCATACCTCACAGATACGCAGTATTTT
CDR3aa: CASSSQGLAYLTDTQYF
d_gene: TRBD2
abundance: few
j_gene: TRBJ2-3
v_gene: TRBV13

CDR3nt: TGTGCCAGTAGTGCAGGGACAGTGGCTGGTCAGCCCCAGCATTTT
CDR3aa: CASSAGTVAGQPQHF
d_gene: TRBD1
abundance: few
j_gene: TRBJ1-5
v_gene: TRBV19

CDR3nt: TGTGCCAGCAGTAGGACTAGCGGGAGCCTTATCCCGGATGAGCAGTTCTTC
CDR3aa: CASSRTSGSLIPDEQFF
d_gene: TRBD2
abundance: -
j_gene: TRBJ2-1
v_gene: TRBV27

CDR3nt: TGTGCCAGCAGCTTAGAGGCTAGCGGGAGTGGCGGGGAGCTGTTTTTT
CDR3aa: CASSLEASGSGGELFF
d_gene: TRBD2
abundance: -
j_gene: TRBJ2-2
v_gene: TRBV11-1

CDR3nt: TGTGCCAGCAGCACCGGGACTAGCAATGAGCAGTTCTTC
CDR3aa: CASSTGTSNEQFF
d_gene: TRBD2
abundance: -
j_gene: TRBJ2-1
v_gene: TRBV7-9

CDR3nt: TGTGCCAGCAGCCAGGGCCCGACATTCTACGAGCAGTACTTC
CDR3aa: CASSQGPTFYEQYF
d_gene: -
abundance: few
j_gene: TRBJ2-7
v_gene: TRBV3-1/TRBV3-2

CDR3nt: TGTGCCAGCAGTGAAGCGTTTACAGGGGTCAACTATGGCTACACCTTC
CDR3aa: CASSEAFTGVNYGYTF
d_gene: TRBD1
abundance: once
j_gene: TRBJ1-2
v_gene: TRBV2

CDR3nt: TGCGCCAGCAGCTCCATACCCACCGGGACTAGCGGGAACAATGAGCAGTTCTTC
CDR3aa: CASSSIPTGTSGNNEQFF
d_gene: TRBD2
abundance: -
j_gene: TRBJ2-1
v_gene: TRBV5-1

CDR3nt: TGTGCCAGCAGTTACTCGGCTAGTCAGCATGAGCAGTTCTTC
CDR3aa: CASSYSASQHEQFF
d_gene: -
abundance: -
j_gene: TRBJ2-1
v_gene: TRBV6-6

CDR3nt: TGTGCCTGGAGTTATGGGGACTGGGCGGGCTACACCTTC
CDR3aa: CAWSYGDWAGYTF
d_gene: -
abundance: -
j_gene: TRBJ1-2
v_gene: TRBV30

CDR3nt: TGTGCCAGCAGTTGGAGGGAGGGTGAAAAACTGTTTTTT
CDR3aa: CASSWREGEKLFF
d_gene: -
abundance: -
j_gene: TRBJ1-4
v_gene: TRBV12-3/TRBV12-4

CDR3nt: TGTGCCAGCAGCTACGAACAGATCACTGGAAACACCATATATTTT
CDR3aa: CASSYEQITGNTIYF
d_gene: -
abundance: -
j_gene: TRBJ1-3
v_gene: TRBV3-1/TRBV3-2

CDR3nt: TGTGCCAGCAGTGAAGTTGGTAGAGGGCAGAACACCGGGGAGCTGTTTTTT
CDR3aa: CASSEVGRGQNTGELFF
d_gene: -
abundance: -
j_gene: TRBJ2-2
v_gene: TRBV6-1

CDR3nt: TGTGCCAGCAGTTTAGTCAGTGACTACACCTTC
CDR3aa: CASSLVSDYTF
d_gene: -
abundance: -
j_gene: TRBJ1-2
v_gene: TRBV28

CDR3nt: TGTGCCAGCAGCTTAGACGGGGACTTTCAGAAGCAGTACTTC
CDR3aa: CASSLDGDFQKQYF
d_gene: -
abundance: -
j_gene: TRBJ2-7
v_gene: TRBV7-9

CDR3nt: TGTGCCAGCAGCTCCGGGACAGGGAACACCGGGGAGCTGTTTTTT
CDR3aa: CASSSGTGNTGELFF
d_gene: TRBD1
abundance: few
j_gene: TRBJ2-2
v_gene: TRBV7-9

CDR3nt: TGTGCCAGCAGTGTCCAGGGGGGCAGTGAAGCTTTCTTT
CDR3aa: CASSVQGGSEAFF
d_gene: TRBD1
abundance: -
j_gene: TRBJ1-1
v_gene: TRBV25-1

CDR3nt: TGTGCCATCAGCGAAGGGGTAACCTACGAGCAGTACTTC
CDR3aa: CAISEGVTYEQYF
d_gene: -
abundance: -
j_gene: TRBJ2-7
v_gene: TRBV10-3

CDR3nt: TGTGCCAGCAGTTTATGGGGGACTGAATTCCGCGGTGAAAAACTGTTTTTT
CDR3aa: CASSLWGTEFRGEKLFF
d_gene: -
abundance: -
j_gene: TRBJ1-4
v_gene: TRBV28

CDR3nt: TGCAGTGCTAGTCTGGCTAGCGGGAAGTCTAATGAGCAGTTCTTC
CDR3aa: CSASLASGKSNEQFF
d_gene: TRBD2
abundance: -
j_gene: TRBJ2-1
v_gene: TRBV20-1

CDR3nt: TGTGCCAGCAGCCCACCGGGACTCCGGGGCAATGAGCAGTTCTTC
CDR3aa: CASSPPGLRGNEQFF
d_gene: -
abundance: -
j_gene: TRBJ2-1
v_gene: TRBV28

CDR3nt: TGTGCCAGCAGTTTATTGGACCCGGCGGGGTATGGCTACACCTTC
CDR3aa: CASSLLDPAGYGYTF
d_gene: -
abundance: -
j_gene: TRBJ1-2
v_gene: TRBV27

CDR3nt: TGTGCCAGCAGCTTGCCCCCCGGGTCTGGAAACACCATATATTTT
CDR3aa: CASSLPPGSGNTIYF
d_gene: -
abundance: -
j_gene: TRBJ1-3
v_gene: TRBV5-4

CDR3nt: TGTGCCAGCAGCTTAGTTCCGGGAGGGGTCTACGAGCAGTACTTC
CDR3aa: CASSLVPGGVYEQYF
d_gene: TRBD2
abundance: -
j_gene: TRBJ2-7
v_gene: TRBV7-2

CDR3nt: TGTGCCAGCAGCTTATCCGATGAGCAGTTCTTC
CDR3aa: CASSLSDEQFF
d_gene: -
abundance: -
j_gene: TRBJ2-1
v_gene: TRBV7-2

CDR3nt: TGTGCCAGCAGCCGGTCGGGGGGGACGCAGTATTTT
CDR3aa: CASSRSGGTQYF
d_gene: TRBD2
abundance: once
j_gene: TRBJ2-3
v_gene: TRBV7-3

CDR3nt: TGCGCCAGCAGCCAGCTGGGGCGGTACGAGCAGTACTTC
CDR3aa: CASSQLGRYEQYF
d_gene: -
abundance: few
j_gene: TRBJ2-7
v_gene: TRBV5-1

CDR3nt: TGTGCCAGCAGCCCTCATTCCGGACAGGGGACAACCAATGAGCAGTTCTTC
CDR3aa: CASSPHSGQGTTNEQFF
d_gene: TRBD1
abundance: -
j_gene: TRBJ2-1
v_gene: TRBV7-9

CDR3nt: TGTGCCAGCGCCACTAGCCCGGGTAGCACAGATACGCAGTATTTT
CDR3aa: CASATSPGSTDTQYF
d_gene: -
abundance: -
j_gene: TRBJ2-3
v_gene: TRBV7-3

CDR3nt: TGTGCCAGCCTTAGCCGAGGGGAGGGAAGCTACAATGAGCAGTTCTTC
CDR3aa: CASLSRGEGSYNEQFF
d_gene: TRBD2
abundance: -
j_gene: TRBJ2-1
v_gene: TRBV5-5

CDR3nt: TGCGCCAGCAGCTTGTACCCAGGAGGGGACTACGAGCAGTACTTC
CDR3aa: CASSLYPGGDYEQYF
d_gene: -
abundance: -
j_gene: TRBJ2-7
v_gene: TRBV5-1

CDR3nt: TGTGCCAGCATACAGGGGGCCAGTGGCTACAATGAGCAGTTCTTC
CDR3aa: CASIQGASGYNEQFF
d_gene: TRBD1
abundance: -
j_gene: TRBJ2-1
v_gene: TRBV27

CDR3nt: TGTGCCACCAGCAGCCCCGGACAGGGACTTTTAGCGAACCAGCCCCAGCATTTT
CDR3aa: CATSSPGQGLLANQPQHF
d_gene: TRBD1
abundance: -
j_gene: TRBJ1-5
v_gene: TRBV15

CDR3nt: TGTGCCAGCAGTTTGTACAGGGCCCAAGGCGAGCAGTACTTC
CDR3aa: CASSLYRAQGEQYF
d_gene: -
abundance: once
j_gene: TRBJ2-7
v_gene: TRBV27

CDR3nt: TGCGCCAGCAGGGAGACAGTACAAGAGACCCAGTACTTC
CDR3aa: CASRETVQETQYF
d_gene: -
abundance: few
j_gene: TRBJ2-5
v_gene: TRBV5-1